The 18 T cell receptor beta chains below were found in one sample sequenced in a study of shared clonotypes between healthy human individuals. CD45RO-negative cells were positively selected for CCR7, leaving out terminally differentiated effector memory CD45RA+ cells. Data came from immunoSEQ multiplex PCR; TCRdb stores just in-frame clones and leaves some out. The data hold about 2 million clones, with 85% to 95% observed a single time. Material for sequencing was naive CD8+ T cells sorted from blood. Receptor source: a man younger than 35 in good health.

The chain is built from TRBV7-9 and TRBJ1-6; TRBD1 might be the D (5 bases). Trimming took 0 bases from V and 14 from J, leaving 14 bases between them. CDR3 length: 14 amino acids. Germline V gene lookup returns CDR1 SEHNR and CDR2 FQNEAQ (reference sequence). CDR3 loop: CASSLAGAPGALHF. The CDR3 DNA reads TGTGCCAGCAGCTTAGCAGGGGCTCCGGGGGCCCTCCACTTT.

V is TRBV5-4 and J is TRBJ2-7, with a weak D call TRBD2 (5 bases). The CDR3 runs to 15 residues. Germline V gives CDR1 SGHNT, CDR2 YYREEE (reference sequence). V lost 0 bases to trimming and J lost 1 base, with 11 bases between them. The CDR3 sequence is CASSLGLALSYEQYF. CDR3 nucleotide sequence: TGTGCCAGCAGCTTGGGGCTAGCTCTGTCCTACGAGCAGTACTTC. Full variable domain (rest looked up from reference TRBV5-4 and TRBJ2-7): ETGVTQSPTHLIKTRGQQVTLRCSSQSGHNTVSWYQQALGQGPQFIFQYYREEENGRGNFPPRFSGLQFPNYSSELNVNALELDDSALYLCASSLGLALSYEQYFGPGTRLTVT.

V gene TRBV6-1 combines with J gene TRBJ2-7; tentatively, D is TRBD1 (6 bases). CDR1 is MNHNS, CDR2 SASEGT, per germline. Trimming cost V 4 bases and J 3 bases, with 16 bases left between them. The CDR3 length is 15 residues. The CDR3, as DNA: TGTGCCAGCAGTGGACCGGACAGAAGATTCTACGAGCAGTACTTC. Translation gives CASSGPDRRFYEQYF.

The rearrangement joins TRBV10-3 to TRBJ2-1; 7 nucleotides align to TRBD1. The CDR3 extends over 13 amino acids. CDR1 ENHRY and CDR2 SYGVKD come from the germline V gene. The V gene end was trimmed by 8 bases and the J gene end by 7 bases; junction bases not matched to a gene: 8. CDR3: CAIARDSENEQFF. For the CDR3, the DNA is TGTGCCATCGCCCGGGACAGTGAAAATGAGCAGTTCTTC.

The chain carries TRBV10-2 and TRBJ2-1, with D possibly TRBD2 on 5 matching bases. Trimming removed 0 bases at V and 4 bases at J, with 13 bases between. Germline CDR1 is WSHSY and CDR2 is SAAADI. This CDR3 has 16 residues. This CDR3 is CASSESRGIGYNEQFF. CDR3 DNA: TGCGCCAGCAGTGAGTCGAGAGGGATCGGGTACAATGAGCAGTTCTTC.

The rearrangement joins TRBV12-5 to TRBJ1-5, with a tentative D call TRBD1 (5 bases). The CDR3 contains 13 residues. The germline V and J ends were trimmed by 6 bases and 3 bases, with 9 bases remaining between them. Germline values: CDR1 LGHNT, CDR2 FRNRAP. The CDR3 nucleotides are TGTGCTAGTGGCACAGGTTACAATCAGCCCCAGCATTTT. It yields the protein CASGTGYNQPQHF.

V is TRBV5-8 and J is TRBJ2-3, with TRBD2 matching over 9 bases. V was pared by 5 bases and J by 6 bases, with 7 bases of the junction left unmatched. The CDR3 covers 14 residues. Germline CDR1 is SGHTS and CDR2 is YDEGEE. CDR3 coding DNA: TGTGCCAGCAGTAACGGACTAGCGACGGATACGCAGTATTTT. Protein product: CASSNGLATDTQYF.

CDR3: CASSVTSGPYNEQFF. The DNA of the CDR3 is TGTGCCAGCAGCGTGACTAGCGGACCTTACAATGAGCAGTTCTTC. The V gene is TRBV7-9, the J gene TRBJ2-1, with 9 nucleotides matching TRBD2. The trim removed 5 bases at V and 4 bases at J, leaving 6 bases unmatched. This CDR3 is built from 15 residues. In germline, CDR1 is SEHNR, CDR2 FQNEAQ (reference sequence).

J is TRBJ2-2 and V is TRBV10-1; the D gene is possibly TRBD2 (6 bases). The V end was cut by 3 bases, the J end by 3 bases, with 20 bases between. Germline CDR1 reads WNHNN; CDR2 reads SYGVQD (reference sequence). The CDR3 is made up of 18 amino acids. This chain's CDR3 is CASSEGQLGGEDTGELFF. The CDR3 nucleotides are TGCGCCAGCAGTGAAGGGCAGCTGGGCGGGGAGGACACCGGGGAGCTGTTTTTT.

The CDR3 protein is CASSPRAPVETEAFF. In DNA form, the CDR3 reads TGTGCCAGCAGTCCCCGGGCCCCGGTAGAAACTGAAGCTTTCTTT. The V gene is TRBV27, the J gene TRBJ1-1; no definite D call. Trimming removed 5 bases from V and 5 bases from J, with 18 bases in between. The CDR3 length is 15 residues. Per the germline V gene, CDR1 is MNHEY and CDR2 is SMNVEV (reference sequence).

The CDR3 DNA follows: TGTGCCAGCAGCTTAGGGGGACTAGCGGGAGCCGAGCAGTACTTC. This translates into CASSLGGLAGAEQYF. The J gene is TRBJ2-7, the V gene TRBV11-2; 14 bases agree with TRBD2. Per germline, CDR1 SGHAT and CDR2 FQNNGV. The J segment lost 6 bases and the V segment lost 1 base, leaving 2 bases of the junction unmatched. The CDR3 is made up of 15 amino acids.

V gene TRBV9 combines with J gene TRBJ2-3; possibly TRBD2 for D (5 bases). V lost 0 bases, J lost 4 bases, and 15 bases lay in between. Per germline, CDR1 SGDLS and CDR2 YYNGEE. The CDR3 runs to 16 residues. The CDR3 region has the DNA TGTGCCAGCAGCGTAGGGAGCCAGCGGTGGTCAGATACGCAGTATTTT. It is translated as CASSVGSQRWSDTQYF.

The V gene is TRBV7-2, the J gene TRBJ2-7, with D possibly TRBD2 on 6 matching bases. Germline V CDR1 and CDR2: SGHTA, FQGNSA. Trimming removed 2 bases at V and 2 bases at J, with 13 bases between. The CDR3 runs to 15 residues. In DNA form, the CDR3 reads TGTGCCAGCAGCTTACACCGGGACTTGACCTACGAGCAGTACTTC. Its translation is CASSLHRDLTYEQYF.

CDR3 protein: CASSYDVGSGEETQYF. CDR3 nucleotides: TGTGCCAGCAGTTACGACGTAGGTAGCGGGGAAGAGACCCAGTACTTC. V gene TRBV6-5 combines with J gene TRBJ2-5, with 8 positions matching TRBD2. Germline CDR1 MNHEY, CDR2 SVGAGI. The CDR3 is 16 amino acids. The V and J ends lost 2 bases and 3 bases, in that order; junction bases with no gene match: 8.

The chain employs TRBV15 and TRBJ1-2, with TRBD1 matching 8 bases. This CDR3 region has 18 residues. Germline CDR1 LNHNV, CDR2 YYDKDF (reference sequence). Trimming at V came to 0 bases and at J to 4 bases, leaving 13 bases not matched to a gene. This CDR3 reads CATSRDRLSGQGGYGYTF. Written as DNA, the CDR3 is TGTGCCACCAGCAGAGATCGTCTTTCAGGACAGGGAGGCTATGGCTACACCTTC.

This sequence joins TRBV7-3 and TRBJ1-5, with unresolved D. CDR3 length: 13 amino acids. The ends were cut back, 5 bases at V and 3 bases at J, with 8 bases in the middle. CDR1 SGHTA and CDR2 FQGTGA come from the germline V gene. As DNA, the CDR3 is TGTGCCAGCAGCAAGGACTACAATCAGCCCCAGCATTTT. Translation gives CASSKDYNQPQHF. Combining the CDR3 with reference TRBV7-3 and TRBJ1-5 gives the whole variable domain GAGVSQTPSNKVTEKGKYVELRCDPISGHTALYWYRQSLGQGPEFLIYFQGTGAADDSGLPNDRFFAVRPEGSVSTLKIQRTERGDSAVYLCASSKDYNQPQHFGDGTRLSIL.

The chain carries TRBV9 and TRBJ1-1; 7 bases align to TRBD1. Germline lookup yields CDR1 SGDLS and CDR2 YYNGEE. V dropped 3 bases and J dropped 4; count of bases not matched to a gene: 3. This CDR3 has 13 amino acids. CDR3: CASSAYRGTEAFF. The DNA for the CDR3 is TGTGCCAGCAGCGCCTACAGGGGCACTGAAGCTTTCTTT.

The V and J genes are TRBV7-8 and TRBJ1-5; 7 bases line up with TRBD1. The CDR3 contains 15 residues. CDR1 and CDR2 from the germline V gene are SGHVS and FQNEAQ. J gave up 3 bases and V 1 base, and 3 bases lay outside the gene matches. The CDR3 DNA follows: TGTGCCAGCAGCTTAGGAGGACAGGTCAATCAGCCCCAGCATTTT. As protein: CASSLGGQVNQPQHF.